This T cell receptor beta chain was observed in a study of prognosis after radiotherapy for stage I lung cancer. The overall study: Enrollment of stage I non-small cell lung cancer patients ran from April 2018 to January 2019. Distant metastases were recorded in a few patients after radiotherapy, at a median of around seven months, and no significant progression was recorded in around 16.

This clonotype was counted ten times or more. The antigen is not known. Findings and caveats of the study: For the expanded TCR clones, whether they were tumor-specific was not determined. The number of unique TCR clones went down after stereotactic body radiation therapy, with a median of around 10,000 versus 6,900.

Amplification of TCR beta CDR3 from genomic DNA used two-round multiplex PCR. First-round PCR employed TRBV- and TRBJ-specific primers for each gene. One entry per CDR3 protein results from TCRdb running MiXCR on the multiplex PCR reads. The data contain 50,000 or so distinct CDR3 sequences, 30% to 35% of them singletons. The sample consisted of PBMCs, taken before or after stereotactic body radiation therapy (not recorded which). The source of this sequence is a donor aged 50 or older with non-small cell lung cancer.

The CDR3 nucleotides are TGTGCCAGCAGCCCTCAGGGGGCGAGGGGCTACACCTTC. This translates into CASSPQGARGYTF. The chain carries TRBV7-9 and TRBJ1-2, with 8 positions matching TRBD1. Germline V gene lookup returns CDR1 SEHNR and CDR2 FQNEAQ (reference sequence). This CDR3 comprises 13 residues. Unmatched junction bases numbered 7, after V lost 5 bases and J lost 8 bases.